Reported below is one T cell receptor (beta chain). This clone's antigen is unknown. No qualities accompany the bases; no much larger clone lies one base away. The data were taken from a study of CD8+CD57+ T cells in acquired aplastic anemia (dated by TCRdb to the late 2010s). For the wider study: DNA extracted from sorted CD4+ and CD8+ cells had a mean of approximately 3.4 ug, with a range of roughly 0.19 to 27.4 ug. A CD8+CD57+ expansion meant a frequency higher than the mean frequency seen in healthy subjects.

At the junction V is shortened by 5 bases and J by 3 bases; bases outside the gene matches: 12. Measured from the cysteine to the phenylalanine, the CDR3 is 15 residues long. Solely the CDR3 DNA is kept, with 45 bases framed from the first base. CDR1 and CDR2 were assigned from the germline V gene as SQVTM and ANQGSEA. Expansion of CD8+CD57+ cells had been shown by flow cytometry in the patients chosen for sequencing. Every patient had severe acquired aplastic anemia, diagnosed using the International Study of Aplastic Anemia and Agranulocytosis and Camitta criteria. No patient had received any therapy when blood was sampled. In this study, sorted CD4+ and CD8+ T cells from the blood of healthy subjects and of severe aplastic anemia patients had their TCR repertoires deep-sequenced. Patients were enrolled under clinicaltrials.gov protocols 00001620, 01623167, 00001397, 00071045, 00081523 and 00961064 in the USA. Ficoll-Paque density gradient centrifugation was used to isolate peripheral blood mononuclear cells. Before DNA was extracted, CD4+ and CD8+ T cells were sorted using either FACS or magnetic beads.

The paper as a whole reports these results and caveats: Patients and healthy controls showed no significant difference in CD8+ Simpson's diversity (P=0.060). About 28 CD8+ CDR3 sequences were found in both patients and controls but appeared to be highly expressed in patients and within the immunodominant clones of the patients.

Genomic DNA was used as template for profiling of TCR beta VDJ combinations and CDR3 sequences. TCR repertoire sequencing was run on an Illumina HiSeq 2000. On the study's bioinformatics: TRBV/TRBJ rearrangement plots, CDR3 size and DJ length profiles, and Simpson's diversity index were used to assess repertoires. Whichever DNA sequence was most abundant in the deep sequencing data was defined as the immunodominant clone. CDR3 amino acid sequences were screened for sharing across subjects and were compared with published repertoires and the VDJdb database. TCRdb reran the public reads through fastp at Q25 and MiXCR, keeping productive beta chains. Records with the same CDR3 protein are collapsed into one entry carrying the most frequent genes and DNA. For this entry, the V and J calls and clone size follow TCRdb and not the study's own pipeline. The sample data list hundreds of thousands of distinct CDR3 sequences, and roughly 34% of these were observed just once. The ten top clones hold about 0.8% of the sample.

Recombination linked TRBV29-1 to TRBJ2-7, and TRBD2 matches 8 of the central bases. Sequenced: sorted CD4+, CD8+, or CD8+CD57+ T cells (not recorded which) from PBMCs. The receptor comes from a human donor with aplastic anemia. The bases read TGCAGCGTTCCGGCTGGGCGGGGGGACAACTACGAGCAGTACTTC. Protein translation: CSVPAGRGDNYEQYF.